These T cell receptor beta chains were read from a single sample in a study of CD8+CD57+ T cells in acquired aplastic anemia. TCRdb called the reads again in MiXCR, with one record for every CDR3 protein. The sample has more than 250,000 distinct CDR3 sequences; 55% to 60% are singletons. Sequencing was carried out using sorted CD4+, CD8+, or CD8+CD57+ T cells (not recorded which) from PBMCs. The receptors shown here come from a human donor with severe aplastic anemia or a healthy control (not recorded which). The CDR3 runs from the conserved cysteine through the conserved F or W. The order of the fields is CDR3 length, clone size, V gene, D gene, J gene, CDR3 DNA, CDR3 protein. D genes are given only for firm matches. Rows give clone size only sometimes, using once, few, many, or a class for an expanded clone.

CDR3 length: 14
clone size: .
V gene: TRBV6-5
D gene: .
J gene: TRBJ1-1
CDR3 DNA: TGTGCCAGCATCCCTGACGGAGTAGGGACTGAAGCTTTCTTT
CDR3 protein: CASIPDGVGTEAFF

CDR3 length: 14
clone size: .
V gene: TRBV25-1
D gene: .
J gene: TRBJ1-2
CDR3 DNA: TGTGCCAGCAGTGAATACGGAGACTTATATGGCTACACCTTC
CDR3 protein: CASSEYGDLYGYTF

CDR3 length: 13
clone size: .
V gene: TRBV20-1
D gene: TRBD1
J gene: TRBJ1-2
CDR3 DNA: TGCAGTGCTTATCCTCGACAGGGACATGGCTACACCTTC
CDR3 protein: CSAYPRQGHGYTF

CDR3 length: 16
clone size: .
V gene: TRBV19
D gene: TRBD1
J gene: TRBJ1-6
CDR3 DNA: TGTGCCAGTAGACCCGACGGACAGGACCTACGGTCACCCCTCCACTTT
CDR3 protein: CASRPDGQDLRSPLHF

CDR3 length: 15
clone size: many
V gene: TRBV6-1
D gene: .
J gene: TRBJ2-7
CDR3 DNA: TGTGCCAGCAGTGAACGCCTTCGCGGGGTTTACGAGCAGTACTTC
CDR3 protein: CASSERLRGVYEQYF

CDR3 length: 15
clone size: .
V gene: TRBV10-2
D gene: TRBD2
J gene: TRBJ2-3
CDR3 DNA: TGCGCCAGCAGATCAGCGGGGGTGGAGACAGATACGCAGTATTTT
CDR3 protein: CASRSAGVETDTQYF

CDR3 length: 11
clone size: .
V gene: TRBV20-1
D gene: .
J gene: TRBJ2-3
CDR3 DNA: TGCAGTGCAGAAGCAGCCCATACGCAGTATTTT
CDR3 protein: CSAEAAHTQYF

CDR3 length: 19
clone size: .
V gene: TRBV5-1
D gene: TRBD1
J gene: TRBJ1-6
CDR3 DNA: TGTGCCAGCAGCTGGGACCCCGGGACAGGGCGTCACTATAATTCACCCCTCCACTTT
CDR3 protein: CASSWDPGTGRHYNSPLHF

CDR3 length: 13
clone size: .
V gene: TRBV10-3
D gene: .
J gene: TRBJ2-1
CDR3 DNA: TGTGCCACCCGGCTGAACTCCTACAATGAGCAGTTCTTC
CDR3 protein: CATRLNSYNEQFF

CDR3 length: 18
clone size: .
V gene: TRBV5-1
D gene: TRBD1
J gene: TRBJ1-2
CDR3 DNA: TGCGCCAGCAGCCCCCTCCGGGACAGGGGGGTGAAAAACTATGGCTACACCTTC
CDR3 protein: CASSPLRDRGVKNYGYTF

CDR3 length: 12
clone size: few
V gene: TRBV29-1
D gene: .
J gene: TRBJ1-1
CDR3 DNA: TGCAGCGTCGATCCACTACCGGGGCAAGCTTTCTTT
CDR3 protein: CSVDPLPGQAFF

CDR3 length: 14
clone size: many
V gene: TRBV24-1
D gene: .
J gene: TRBJ1-2
CDR3 DNA: TGTGCCACCAGTGGTTCTAGAGGGTACGGAGGCTACACCTTC
CDR3 protein: CATSGSRGYGGYTF

CDR3 length: 16
clone size: .
V gene: TRBV14
D gene: .
J gene: TRBJ2-2
CDR3 DNA: TGTGCCAGCAGCCCCATGACGGTCTATGGCACCGGGGAGCTGTTTTTT
CDR3 protein: CASSPMTVYGTGELFF

CDR3 length: 17
clone size: .
V gene: TRBV20-1
D gene: TRBD2
J gene: TRBJ2-5
CDR3 DNA: TGCAGTGCTAGAACACTAGCGGGAGGGGGGATCCAAGAGACCCAGTACTTC
CDR3 protein: CSARTLAGGGIQETQYF

CDR3 length: 15
clone size: .
V gene: TRBV20-1
D gene: .
J gene: TRBJ1-2
CDR3 DNA: TGCAGTGCTAGAGGTACTCCCGGGACGAACTATGGCTACACCTTC
CDR3 protein: CSARGTPGTNYGYTF

CDR3 length: 13
clone size: few
V gene: TRBV2
D gene: .
J gene: TRBJ1-1
CDR3 DNA: TGTGCCAGCAGCTCGGACGGCCGACTTGAAGCTTTCTTT
CDR3 protein: CASSSDGRLEAFF

CDR3 length: 15
clone size: many
V gene: TRBV10-3
D gene: TRBD1
J gene: TRBJ2-5
CDR3 DNA: TGTGCCATCAGTGCCGATACAGGGGTCTGGGAGACCCAGTACTTC
CDR3 protein: CAISADTGVWETQYF

CDR3 length: 13
clone size: .
V gene: TRBV20-1
D gene: .
J gene: TRBJ2-4
CDR3 DNA: TGCAGTGCCCCAGAGGGGGACAAAAACATTCAGTACTTC
CDR3 protein: CSAPEGDKNIQYF

CDR3 length: 15
clone size: .
V gene: TRBV20-1
D gene: TRBD2
J gene: TRBJ2-1
CDR3 DNA: TGCAGTGCCCCAAGTCCGTCTAGCGGGAGCAATGAGCAGTTCTTC
CDR3 protein: CSAPSPSSGSNEQFF

CDR3 length: 17
clone size: many
V gene: TRBV20-1
D gene: TRBD1
J gene: TRBJ2-3
CDR3 DNA: TGCAGTGCTAGGGACTCGCGAAGGGGGCAAATCACAGATACGCAGTATTTT
CDR3 protein: CSARDSRRGQITDTQYF

CDR3 length: 16
clone size: many
V gene: TRBV20-1
D gene: TRBD2
J gene: TRBJ2-3
CDR3 DNA: TGCAGTGGGGGGCTCCCTACTAGCGGGGTCACAGATACGCAGTATTTT
CDR3 protein: CSGGLPTSGVTDTQYF

CDR3 length: 19
clone size: .
V gene: TRBV7-6
D gene: TRBD1
J gene: TRBJ2-6
CDR3 DNA: TGTGCCAGCAGCTTAGAAGGAACAGGGGGAAGGTCTGGGGCCAACGTCCTGACTTTC
CDR3 protein: CASSLEGTGGRSGANVLTF

CDR3 length: 12
clone size: many
V gene: TRBV5-1
D gene: .
J gene: TRBJ2-3
CDR3 DNA: TGCGCCAGCAGCTCCGAGGGAGATACGCAGTATTTT
CDR3 protein: CASSSEGDTQYF

CDR3 length: 13
clone size: .
V gene: TRBV20-1
D gene: .
J gene: TRBJ2-3
CDR3 DNA: TGCAGTGCTAGAAGGGCTAGCACAGATACGCAGTATTTT
CDR3 protein: CSARRASTDTQYF

CDR3 length: 16
clone size: .
V gene: TRBV29-1
D gene: .
J gene: TRBJ1-3
CDR3 DNA: TGCAGCGTTGAAGATCGGGGAACGAGCTCTGGAAACACCATATATTTT
CDR3 protein: CSVEDRGTSSGNTIYF

CDR3 length: 15
clone size: .
V gene: TRBV15
D gene: .
J gene: TRBJ1-5
CDR3 DNA: TGTGCCACCAGCAGAGAGAAAGGGAGCAATCAGCCCCAGCATTTT
CDR3 protein: CATSREKGSNQPQHF

CDR3 length: 14
clone size: many
V gene: TRBV6-5
D gene: .
J gene: TRBJ1-2
CDR3 DNA: TGTGCCAGCAGTCCCCTGGGGGACTACTATGGCTACACCTTC
CDR3 protein: CASSPLGDYYGYTF

CDR3 length: 16
clone size: .
V gene: TRBV20-1
D gene: .
J gene: TRBJ2-3
CDR3 DNA: TGCAGTGCTACGGAAAAAGACTACCCGAGCACAGATACGCAGTATTTT
CDR3 protein: CSATEKDYPSTDTQYF

CDR3 length: 13
clone size: many
V gene: TRBV5-6
D gene: .
J gene: TRBJ2-7
CDR3 DNA: TGTGCCAGCAGCTTATCCGGGCAGGAACTAGGGTACTTC
CDR3 protein: CASSLSGQELGYF

CDR3 length: 14
clone size: .
V gene: TRBV24-1
D gene: TRBD2
J gene: TRBJ2-5
CDR3 DNA: TGTGCCACCAGTAAGACGGGAGGCGAAGAGACCCAGTACTTC
CDR3 protein: CATSKTGGEETQYF

CDR3 length: 14
clone size: once
V gene: TRBV20-1
D gene: .
J gene: TRBJ2-1
CDR3 DNA: TGCAGTGCTAGGAGAGGGGGAGGGCTCAATGAGCAGTTCTTC
CDR3 protein: CSARRGGGLNEQFF

CDR3 length: 14
clone size: .
V gene: TRBV24-1
D gene: .
J gene: TRBJ2-1
CDR3 DNA: TGTGCCACCAGCCCATCAGGAGGCAGGAATGAGCAGTTCTTC
CDR3 protein: CATSPSGGRNEQFF

CDR3 length: 15
clone size: once
V gene: TRBV2
D gene: TRBD1
J gene: TRBJ1-2
CDR3 DNA: TGTGCCAGCTTCACGGGACAGCAGGCTAACTATGGCTACACCTTC
CDR3 protein: CASFTGQQANYGYTF

CDR3 length: 15
clone size: many
V gene: TRBV5-1
D gene: .
J gene: TRBJ2-3
CDR3 DNA: TGCGCCAGCAGTTCGATGCTAGGGGCCACAGATACGCAGTATTTT
CDR3 protein: CASSSMLGATDTQYF

CDR3 length: 14
clone size: .
V gene: TRBV29-1
D gene: TRBD1
J gene: TRBJ2-7
CDR3 DNA: TGCAGCGTGGTCGACAGGGAGCAAACCTACGAGCAGTACTTC
CDR3 protein: CSVVDREQTYEQYF

CDR3 length: 14
clone size: .
V gene: TRBV5-6
D gene: .
J gene: TRBJ2-1
CDR3 DNA: TGTGCCAGCAGCTTACCGGGACGGGCGGGAGAGCAGTTCTTC
CDR3 protein: CASSLPGRAGEQFF

CDR3 length: 11
clone size: .
V gene: TRBV29-1
D gene: .
J gene: TRBJ2-7
CDR3 DNA: TGCAGCGTCTTGGGGGACGACGAGCAGTACTTC
CDR3 protein: CSVLGDDEQYF

CDR3 length: 13
clone size: .
V gene: TRBV7-8
D gene: .
J gene: TRBJ1-1
CDR3 DNA: TGTGCCAGCAGCTTAATTCAGGGGACTGAAGCTTTCTTT
CDR3 protein: CASSLIQGTEAFF

CDR3 length: 14
clone size: .
V gene: TRBV19
D gene: TRBD2
J gene: TRBJ2-5
CDR3 DNA: TGTGCCAGTAGGGGAGCGGGGGGGGTAGAGACCCAGTACTTC
CDR3 protein: CASRGAGGVETQYF

CDR3 length: 15
clone size: .
V gene: TRBV5-1
D gene: TRBD2
J gene: TRBJ2-7
CDR3 DNA: TGCGCCAGCAGCTTAGGCGGGGGGGCCGTTTACGAGCAGTACTTC
CDR3 protein: CASSLGGGAVYEQYF

CDR3 length: 14
clone size: .
V gene: TRBV2
D gene: .
J gene: TRBJ2-7
CDR3 DNA: TGTGCCAGCAGTGAGAATTTACAGGGCTACGAGCAGTACTTC
CDR3 protein: CASSENLQGYEQYF

CDR3 length: 12
clone size: .
V gene: TRBV2
D gene: .
J gene: TRBJ1-2
CDR3 DNA: TGTGCCAGCGATAAACGAGGAGGCGGCGTCGCCTTC
CDR3 protein: CASDKRGGGVAF

CDR3 length: 13
clone size: .
V gene: TRBV19
D gene: .
J gene: TRBJ1-1
CDR3 DNA: TGTGCCAGTAGTATAGACTGGAACACTGAAGCTTTCTTT
CDR3 protein: CASSIDWNTEAFF

CDR3 length: 17
clone size: .
V gene: TRBV7-8
D gene: TRBD1
J gene: TRBJ2-4
CDR3 DNA: TGTGCCAGCAGCTTGGTGCCACGGACAGGAGACAAAAACATTCAGTACTTC
CDR3 protein: CASSLVPRTGDKNIQYF

CDR3 length: 16
clone size: once
V gene: TRBV6-9
D gene: TRBD2
J gene: TRBJ2-1
CDR3 DNA: TGTGCCAGCAGTTACCAAACTAGCGGGATCAGCGATGAGCAGTTCTTC
CDR3 protein: CASSYQTSGISDEQFF

CDR3 length: 13
clone size: few
V gene: TRBV2
D gene: .
J gene: TRBJ2-5
CDR3 DNA: TGTGCCGGGCGCAGGACTCGACAAGAGACCCAGTACTTC
CDR3 protein: CAGRRTRQETQYF

CDR3 length: 13
clone size: .
V gene: TRBV2
D gene: TRBD1
J gene: TRBJ2-1
CDR3 DNA: TGTGCCAGCGACAGACAGGGGTACAATGAGCAGTTCTTC
CDR3 protein: CASDRQGYNEQFF

CDR3 length: 14
clone size: .
V gene: TRBV5-4
D gene: .
J gene: TRBJ2-3
CDR3 DNA: TGTGCCAGCAGAATTAGGACCAGCACAGATACGCAGTATTTT
CDR3 protein: CASRIRTSTDTQYF

CDR3 length: 17
clone size: .
V gene: TRBV5-8
D gene: .
J gene: TRBJ2-5
CDR3 DNA: TGTTCCAGCGTCCGGGATGGAGTACAGAGGGACCAAGAGACCCAGTACTTC
CDR3 protein: CSSVRDGVQRDQETQYF

CDR3 length: 15
clone size: few
V gene: TRBV6-6
D gene: TRBD1
J gene: TRBJ2-6
CDR3 DNA: TGTGCCAGCAGTGGGGACAGCTCTGGGGCCAACGTCCTGACTTTC
CDR3 protein: CASSGDSSGANVLTF

CDR3 length: 12
clone size: .
V gene: TRBV10-3
D gene: .
J gene: TRBJ1-1
CDR3 DNA: TGTGCCACTCAAGGATCAGGACAGGAAGCTTTCTTT
CDR3 protein: CATQGSGQEAFF

CDR3 length: 16
clone size: .
V gene: TRBV9
D gene: TRBD2
J gene: TRBJ2-3
CDR3 DNA: TGTGCCAGCAGCGTCGACAGCGGGGGGGTGGGTGATACGCAGTATTTT
CDR3 protein: CASSVDSGGVGDTQYF

CDR3 length: 14
clone size: .
V gene: TRBV12-3/TRBV12-4
D gene: .
J gene: TRBJ2-7
CDR3 DNA: TGTGCCAGCCGATTGGGTGTTAGGTCCGACGAGCAGTACTTC
CDR3 protein: CASRLGVRSDEQYF

CDR3 length: 14
clone size: .
V gene: TRBV14
D gene: .
J gene: TRBJ2-3
CDR3 DNA: TGTGCCAGCAGCCAAGGATCAGGGGCAGATACGCAGTATTTT
CDR3 protein: CASSQGSGADTQYF